This TCR beta chain is from a study of T cells in Graves' hyperthyroidism and ophthalmopathy. Study-wide background: Peripheral blood collection took place at initial diagnosis, before any treatment. General study points: By a 13 V-J model, ophthalmopathy was set apart from stable hyperthyroidism. Most thyroid clonotypes that were expanded above 0.001 also turned up in blood.

Diagnoses used clinical symptoms, serum thyroxine and TRAb, thyroid ultrasound and orbital computed tomography. The sample holds many counts of this clonotype. What it binds is unknown. From RNA transcripts, TCR beta CDR3 regions were amplified. The HTBI primer set was used in a first-round RT-PCR of the TCR CDR3. TCRdb re-called the multiplex PCR reads through MiXCR, storing one row per CDR3 protein. In the table there are 640,000 or so distinct CDR3 sequences, approximately 15% of which are singletons. V was clipped by 11 bases and J by 0 bases, with 17 bases between them. Germline lookup yields CDR1 SNHLY and CDR2 FYNNEI. There are 15 residues in the CDR3.

This rearrangement joins TRBV2 to TRBJ2-4, with D perhaps matching TRBD2 (6 bases). The receptor's source is a woman in her 40s with Graves' ophthalmopathy. The source material was blood. The CDR3 spells CAGAGGIAAKNIQYF. Written as DNA, the CDR3 is TGTGCCGGCGCCGGGGGTATCGCAGCCAAAAACATTCAGTACTTC.